The following is a T cell receptor (beta chain) sequence with its context. This record comes from a study of blood T cell repertoires in COVID-19. Germline values: CDR1 LGHNA, CDR2 YSLEER. V lost 4 bases and J lost 4; bases outside the gene matches: 11. This CDR3 comprises 16 residues. Authors' processing steps: Reference gene primer amplification gave nucleated cell count estimates. Using immunoSEQ multiplex PCR, the repertoire was profiled, and TCRdb retains in-frame clones only, with some absent. The V and J calls and clone size were taken over from that table, and D and trimming were inferred from the DNA. The sample contains around 150,000 clones, 65% to 85% of which appear only once.

The sequenced material came from peripheral blood. This TCR was recovered from a woman at least 80 years old with acute or convalescent COVID-19. V usage is TRBV4-3 and J usage is TRBJ2-7, with 9 bases fitting TRBD1. CDR3 sequence (DNA): TGCGCCAGCAGCCGAAGCTCCGGGACAGGGACGTACGAGCAGTACTTC. Protein sequence: CASSRSSGTGTYEQYF.